Sequencing of this TCR beta chain was carried out in a study of Ad26.COV2.S vaccination and SARS-CoV-2 variants. Points from the study as a whole: Vaccine and placebo groups showed comparable non-spike TCR breadth.

Sequencing used immunoSEQ multiplex PCR; TCRdb keeps in-frame clones, though not all of them. Among 300,000 to 400,000 clones listed, about 85% were seen once. This clone appeared a few times. The antigen is not known. Treatment described: around 19 received Ad26.COV2.S at low or high dose, single or two shots; about five received placebo; per-sample allocation not given. Each sample was drawn 63 days after the first injection (of vaccine or placebo). Vaccination used an Ad26 vector expressing Wuhan-strain SARS-CoV-2 spike. The CDR3 totals 11 residues. The V and J ends lost 2 bases and 15 bases, in that order; junction bases with no gene match: 4.

This chain joins TRBV12-3 or TRBV12-4 and TRBJ2-1; 7 bases are shared with TRBD1. The sequencing here drew on peripheral blood, taken in a trial of Ad26.COV2.S vaccine versus placebo. The TCR comes from a person between 18 and 65 years old who received the Ad26.COV2.S COVID-19 vaccine or a placebo. CDR3 sequence: CASSLRGPSFF. CDR3 in DNA: TGTGCCAGCAGTTTAAGGGGGCCATCGTTCTTC.